These 21 T cell receptor beta chains were sequenced from one sample in a study of shared clonotypes between healthy human individuals. Profiled with immunoSEQ multiplex PCR; TCRdb holds only in-frame clones, not every one. The data contain a few hundred thousand clones, 87% of them singletons. Material for sequencing was memory CD8+ T cells sorted from blood. Regarding subset: CD45RO+ cells pooled with CCR7-negative TemRA cells. These receptors came from a man in his late teens or twenties in good health.

In DNA form, the CDR3 reads TGTGCCAGCAGCTCTAGCGGGACTTGGGCTAGGGACAATGAGCAGTTCTTC. It encodes CASSSSGTWARDNEQFF. The chain couples TRBV7-9 to TRBJ2-1; TRBD2 aligns across 9 bases. Germline V gene data show CDR1 as SEHNR and CDR2 as FQNEAQ (reference sequence). The trim removed 4 bases at V and 5 bases at J, leaving 12 bases unmatched. There are 17 residues in the CDR3.

CDR3 bases: TGTGCCAGCAGCCTGGGACTAGCGGGAGAAGAGACCCAGTACTTC. Translated: CASSLGLAGEETQYF. V and J are TRBV9 and TRBJ2-5, with TRBD2 matching 14 bases. Germline V gene sequence: CDR1 SGDLS, CDR2 YYNGEE. Trimming at V came to 4 bases and at J to 3 bases, leaving 2 bases not matched to a gene. The CDR3 has 15 residues.

The chain combines TRBV19 with TRBJ2-7; weak D call: TRBD1 (5 bases). V lost 4 bases and J 3 bases, leaving 10 bases between the germline ends. The CDR3 loop spans 13 amino acids. Germline-derived CDR1 and CDR2 are LNHDA and SQIVND (reference sequence). The CDR3 coding sequence is TGTGCCAGTAGTACAGGGTCTGGCTACGAGCAGTACTTC. Its protein product is CASSTGSGYEQYF.

This clone has a handful of counts. This chain links TRBV1 with TRBJ2-2; the table's D call, TRBD1, was not checked against the DNA. TRBV1 is an annotated pseudogene. The CDR3 is 15 amino acids. This chain's CDR3 is CTSRTGTGGTGELFF. The DNA for the CDR3 is TGCACCAGCAGAACCGGGACAGGGGGCACCGGGGAGCTGTTTTTT.

The chain recombines TRBV2 with TRBJ2-1, with 7 bases identical to TRBD2. The CDR3 consists of 15 residues. J was trimmed by 3 bases and V by 6 bases; bases with no gene match: 8. CDR1 is SNHLY, CDR2 FYNNEI, per germline. The CDR3 coding sequence is TGTGCCAGCAGGGGCTTAGCGGGTATCTACAATGAGCAGTTCTTC. It codes for CASRGLAGIYNEQFF.

The CDR3 spells CASSLGATNEKLFF. In DNA form, the CDR3 reads TGTGCCAGCAGCTTGGGGGCAACTAATGAAAAACTGTTTTTT. The rearrangement joins TRBV5-4 to TRBJ1-4; D ambiguous. This CDR3 comprises 14 residues. Per the germline V gene, CDR1 is SGHNT and CDR2 is YYREEE (reference sequence). The V end was cut by 0 bases, the J end by 0 bases, with 3 bases between.

The J gene is TRBJ1-2, the V gene TRBV6-1; unclear D gene. CDR1 is MNHNS, CDR2 SASEGT, per germline. CDR3 length equals 15 residues. Trimming shortened V by 4 bases and J by 0 bases, and 12 bases separated the two germline ends. For the CDR3, the DNA is TGTGCCAGCAGTGTCTATCGGAGTTCTAACTATGGCTACACCTTC. It translates to CASSVYRSSNYGYTF.

This clone showed up just once. The rearrangement joins TRBV5-6 to TRBJ2-7; 7 bases map to TRBD2. In germline, CDR1 is SGHDT, CDR2 YYEEEE. The V segment lost 4 bases and the J segment 0 bases; nucleotides outside the gene matches: 4. CDR3 size: 14 residues. This CDR3 is CASSQRGSSYEQYF. The DNA of the CDR3 is TGTGCCAGCAGCCAGCGGGGCAGCTCCTACGAGCAGTACTTC.

The CDR3 coding sequence is TGTGCCAGCAGGCGAATGGGGACTGAAGCTTTCTTT. This gives the protein CASRRMGTEAFF. This rearrangement joins TRBV7-9 to TRBJ1-1; D is uncertain. This CDR3 spans 12 amino acids. Trimming removed 6 bases at V and 5 bases at J, with 10 bases between. From germline, CDR1 is SEHNR and CDR2 FQNEAQ (reference sequence).

The rearrangement uses TRBV2 and TRBJ2-1, with 7 bases that match TRBD2. J was trimmed by 2 bases and V by 3 bases; bases with no gene match: 7. The CDR3 runs to 16 residues. Per the germline V gene, CDR1 is SNHLY and CDR2 is FYNNEI. The DNA of the CDR3 is TGTGCCAGCAGTGACGAAGCGGGAAGTGCCTACAATGAGCAGTTCTTC. Residues: CASSDEAGSAYNEQFF.

This clone was counted once. The chain joins TRBV6-6 to TRBJ1-1; D remains unclear. CDR1 and CDR2 from the germline V gene are MNHNY and SVGAGI (reference sequence). The CDR3 runs 15 residues. Trimming cost V 2 bases and J 0 bases, with 10 bases left between them. The CDR3 bases are TGTGCCAGCAGTTACCGGGCTGTCTTGAACACTGAAGCTTTCTTT. This encodes CASSYRAVLNTEAFF.

The V call is TRBV7-9, the J call TRBJ2-5, with 7 bases that match TRBD1. The germline CDR1 and CDR2 sequences are SEHNR and FQNEAQ (reference sequence). CDR3 length: 18 residues. After removal of 3 bases from V and 5 bases from J, the junction contained 18 bases not matched to a gene. Written as DNA, the CDR3 is TGTGCCAGCAGCTTTGGAATAACAGGGGCGTTGTGGATGGAGACCCAGTACTTC. Translation: CASSFGITGALWMETQYF.

The J gene is TRBJ1-4, the V gene TRBV2; possibly TRBD1 for D (6 bases). This CDR3 has 14 residues. Deletions cut 3 bases from V and 7 bases from J, with 12 bases between. CDR1 and CDR2 (germline): SNHLY, FYNNEI. In nucleotides, the CDR3 is TGTGCCAGCAGTGATGGGCAGGGGAGTGAAAAACTGTTTTTT. Protein sequence: CASSDGQGSEKLFF.

The chain combines TRBV23-1 with TRBJ2-7; D might be TRBD1 (6 bases). Being an ORF, TRBV23-1 has a function that is uncertain. V lost 11 bases, J lost 1 base, and 24 bases lay in between. CDR3 length: 16 amino acids. The CDR3 reads CALVGGKVPKSYEQYF. The CDR3 DNA follows: TGCGCCCTCGTAGGGGGTAAAGTCCCAAAGTCCTACGAGCAGTACTTC.

The chain couples TRBV11-2 to TRBJ2-1; the match to TRBD2 covers 8 bases. The V gene end was trimmed by 1 base and the J gene end by 3 bases; junction bases not matched to a gene: 11. Germline V gives CDR1 SGHAT, CDR2 FQNNGV. The CDR3 contains 18 residues. The CDR3 loop is CASSLGPRAGVLYNEQFF. As DNA, the CDR3 is TGTGCCAGCAGCTTAGGCCCTCGAGCGGGAGTACTCTACAATGAGCAGTTCTTC.

Comments on this clone: Sequence at one end of the junction differs from germline and may be a read error. The V gene is TRBV9, the J gene TRBJ1-3; 9 bases line up with TRBD1. The CDR3 is 11 residues long. CDR1 and CDR2 from the germline V gene are SGDLS and YYNGEE. CDR3 DNA: TGTGCCAGCAGCGTAGACGGGGACAGGGAGTTT. It encodes CASSVDGDREF.

The gene calls are TRBV27 and TRBJ1-6; the match to TRBD1 covers 7 bases. Germline V gives CDR1 MNHEY, CDR2 SMNVEV (reference sequence). The J segment lost 3 bases and the V segment lost 3 bases, leaving 5 bases of the junction unmatched. CDR3 length equals 16 residues. Here the CDR3 reads CASSFHQGDYNSPLHF. CDR3 bases: TGTGCCAGCAGTTTTCACCAGGGGGACTATAATTCACCCCTCCACTTT.

V and J are TRBV9 and TRBJ1-1; maybe TRBD1 (5 bases). The CDR3 has 13 residues. Deletions cut 6 bases from V and 6 bases from J, with 15 bases between. The V gene's germline CDR1 is SGDLS and CDR2 YYNGEE. The CDR3 DNA sequence: TGTGCCAGCAACTCTCCTGGGGCATCTGAAGCTTTCTTT. Residues: CASNSPGASEAFF.

The J gene is TRBJ2-7, the V gene TRBV9, with TRBD2 identical over 10 bases. The J segment lost 6 bases and the V segment lost 1 base, leaving 7 bases of the junction unmatched. CDR3 size: 15 residues. Germline assignment: CDR1 SGDLS and CDR2 YYNGEE. The CDR3 DNA sequence: TGTGCCAGCAGCGTAAGCCCTAGCGGGAGTCGCGAGCAGTACTTC. It translates to CASSVSPSGSREQYF.

This clone was counted only a few times. The V and J genes are TRBV30 and TRBJ1-4; tentatively, D is TRBD1 (5 bases). Trimming removed 2 bases from V and 8 bases from J, with 18 bases in between. The CDR3 has 15 amino acids. Germline assignment: CDR1 GTSNPN and CDR2 SVGIG (reference sequence). The CDR3 DNA follows: TGTGCCTGGAGTCCCCGCGCAGGGAATGAGGAAAAACTGTTTTTT. Encoded protein: CAWSPRAGNEEKLFF.

This clone has just one count. This sequence joins TRBV27 and TRBJ2-3, with TRBD2 matching 11 bases. CDR1 is MNHEY, CDR2 SMNVEV, per germline (reference sequence). The CDR3 is 17 amino acids. Trimming at V came to 5 bases and at J to 3 bases, leaving 10 bases not matched to a gene. CDR3 nucleotides: TGTGCCAGCAGTCCACTGAATAGCGGGGGGGCAACAGATACGCAGTATTTT. Translation: CASSPLNSGGATDTQYF.